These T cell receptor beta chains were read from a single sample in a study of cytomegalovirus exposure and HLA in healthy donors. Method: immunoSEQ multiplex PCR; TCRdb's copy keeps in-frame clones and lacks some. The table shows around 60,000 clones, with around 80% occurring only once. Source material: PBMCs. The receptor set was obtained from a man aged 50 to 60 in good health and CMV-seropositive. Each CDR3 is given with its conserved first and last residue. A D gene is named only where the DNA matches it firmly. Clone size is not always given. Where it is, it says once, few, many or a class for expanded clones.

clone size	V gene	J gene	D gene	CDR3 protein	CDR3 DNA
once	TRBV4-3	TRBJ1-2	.	CASSPEGNYGYTF	TGCGCCAGCAGCCCCGAGGGTAACTATGGCTACACCTTC
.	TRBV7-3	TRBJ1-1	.	CASSLRPGDEAFF	TGTGCCAGCAGCTTACGGCCGGGAGATGAAGCTTTCTTT
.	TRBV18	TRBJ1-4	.	CASSQINRVDEKLFF	TGTGCCAGCTCACAAATAAACAGGGTGGATGAAAAACTGTTTTTT
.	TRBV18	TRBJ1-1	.	CASSPSRGLNTEAFF	TGTGCCAGCTCACCATCCAGGGGATTGAACACTGAAGCTTTCTTT
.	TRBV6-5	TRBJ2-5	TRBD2	CASSSIRLARETQYF	TGTGCCAGCAGTTCAATAAGACTAGCTCGGGAGACCCAGTACTTC
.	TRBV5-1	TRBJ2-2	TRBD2	CASSSGRALTGELFF	TGCGCCAGCAGCTCCGGGAGGGCCCTTACCGGGGAGCTGTTTTTT
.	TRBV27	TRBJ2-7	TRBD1	CASSFFGTGGDEQYF	TGTGCCAGCAGTTTTTTCGGGACAGGGGGCGACGAGCAGTACTTC
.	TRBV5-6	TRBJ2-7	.	CASTGGGGHYEQYF	TGTGCCAGCACAGGGGGAGGAGGACACTACGAGCAGTACTTC
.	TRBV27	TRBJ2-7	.	CASSGTPAYEQYF	TGTGCCAGCAGTGGGACACCAGCCTACGAGCAGTACTTC
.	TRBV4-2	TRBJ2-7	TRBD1	CVSSSRQGAYEQYF	TGTGTCAGCAGCTCTAGACAGGGGGCCTACGAGCAGTACTTC
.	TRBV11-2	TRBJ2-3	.	CASSLSPPGGTDTQYF	TGTGCCAGCAGCTTATCCCCCCCCGGGGGCACAGATACGCAGTATTTT
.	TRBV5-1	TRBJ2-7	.	CAISFHRGRSGGAYEQYF	TGCGCCATCAGCTTCCACAGGGGGCGGAGCGGGGGGGCCTACGAGCAGTACTTC
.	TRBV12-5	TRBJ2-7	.	CASGPPYEQYF	TGTGCTAGTGGTCCCCCTTACGAGCAGTACTTC
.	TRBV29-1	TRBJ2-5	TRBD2	CSVWGLAGGGGKTQYF	TGCAGCGTTTGGGGACTAGCGGGAGGTGGCGGGAAGACCCAGTACTTC
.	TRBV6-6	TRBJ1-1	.	CASSYSGATEAFF	TGTGCCAGCAGTTACTCGGGCGCCACTGAAGCTTTCTTT
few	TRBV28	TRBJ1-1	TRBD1	CASRSTGAAGGNTEAFF	TGTGCCAGCAGGTCTACAGGGGCGGCGGGTGGGAACACTGAAGCTTTCTTT
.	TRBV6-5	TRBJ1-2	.	CASSYGKANYGYTF	TGTGCCAGCAGTTACGGCAAAGCTAACTATGGCTACACCTTC
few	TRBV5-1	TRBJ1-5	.	CASSRDGGNQPQHF	TGCGCCAGCAGCCGCGACGGGGGAAATCAGCCCCAGCATTTT
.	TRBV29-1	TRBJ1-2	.	CSVEDRNYGYTF	TGCAGCGTGGAAGACAGAAACTATGGCTACACCTTC
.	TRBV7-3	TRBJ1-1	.	CASSLMQDTEAFF	TGTGCCAGCAGCTTAATGCAGGACACTGAAGCTTTCTTT
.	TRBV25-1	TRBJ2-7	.	CASSGPGEGWKSYEQYF	TGTGCCAGCAGTGGACCGGGGGAAGGTTGGAAGTCCTACGAGCAGTACTTC
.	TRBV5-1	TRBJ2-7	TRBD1	CASSLATGGYYEQYF	TGCGCCAGCAGCTTGGCTACAGGGGGCTACTACGAGCAGTACTTC
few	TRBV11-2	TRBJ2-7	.	CASSFVVNSYEQYF	TGTGCCAGCAGCTTCGTCGTCAATAGTTACGAGCAGTACTTC
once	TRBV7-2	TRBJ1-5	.	CASSLDSGGSQHF	TGTGCCAGCAGCCTAGACAGTGGAGGATCCCAGCATTTT
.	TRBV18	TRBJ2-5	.	CASSISVVETQYF	TGTGCCAGCTCAATTTCGGTTGTGGAGACCCAGTACTTC
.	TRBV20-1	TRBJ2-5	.	CSASVQETQYF	TGCAGTGCTAGCGTCCAAGAGACCCAGTACTTC
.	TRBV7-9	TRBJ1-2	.	CASSLVREGYTF	TGTGCCAGCAGCTTAGTACGGGAAGGCTACACCTTC
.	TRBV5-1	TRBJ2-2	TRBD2	CASRHPSGANTGELFF	TGCGCCAGCAGGCACCCTAGCGGGGCGAACACCGGGGAGCTGTTTTTT
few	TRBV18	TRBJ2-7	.	CASSPDRGANEQYF	TGTGCCAGCTCCCCTGATCGGGGGGCCAACGAGCAGTACTTC
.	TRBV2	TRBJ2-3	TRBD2	CASSLRGEIGGAPDTQYF	TGTGCCAGCAGTCTAAGGGGAGAGATCGGGGGGGCACCAGATACGCAGTATTTT
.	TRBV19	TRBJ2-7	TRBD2	CASSILAGGTTEQYF	TGTGCCAGTAGTATTCTAGCGGGCGGTACCACCGAGCAGTACTTC
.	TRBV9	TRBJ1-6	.	CASSVAQGGSPLHF	TGTGCCAGCAGCGTAGCTCAAGGGGGATCACCCCTCCACTTT
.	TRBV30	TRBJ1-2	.	CAWKEYGYTF	TGTGCCTGGAAGGAGTATGGCTACACCTTC
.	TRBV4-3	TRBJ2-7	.	CASRQDSYSYEQYF	TGCGCCAGCAGACAAGATAGCTACTCCTACGAGCAGTACTTC
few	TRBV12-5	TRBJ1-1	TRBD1	CASGSDRGLINEAFF	TGTGCTAGTGGTTCGGACAGGGGGCTGATTAATGAAGCTTTCTTT
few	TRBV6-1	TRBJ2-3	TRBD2	CASGLLAGSDTQYF	TGTGCCAGCGGATTACTAGCGGGATCAGATACGCAGTATTTT
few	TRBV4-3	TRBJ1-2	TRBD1	CASSQVLTGSYGYTF	TGCGCCAGCAGCCAAGTCTTGACAGGGAGCTATGGCTACACCTTC
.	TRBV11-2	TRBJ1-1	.	CASSPELLNTEAFF	TGTGCCAGCAGCCCCGAACTACTGAACACTGAAGCTTTCTTT
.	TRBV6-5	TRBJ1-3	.	CASSRDRSSGNTIYF	TGTGCCAGCAGTCGCGACAGGAGCTCTGGAAACACCATATATTTT
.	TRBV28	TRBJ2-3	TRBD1	CASSHLDRVIADTQYF	TGTGCCAGCAGTCACCTGGACAGGGTAATCGCAGATACGCAGTATTTT
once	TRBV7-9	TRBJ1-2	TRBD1	CASSPRGWTGDYGYTF	TGTGCCAGCAGCCCCCGAGGCTGGACAGGGGACTATGGCTACACCTTC